One and the same sample provided the 18 T cell receptor beta chains below, sequenced in a study of T cell changes during pregnancy in multiple sclerosis. The protocol was immunoSEQ multiplex PCR, while the TCRdb copy is restricted to in-frame clones and leaves out a portion. Of 15,000 to 20,000 clones listed, nearly 90% are singletons. This specimen consisted of CD8+ T cells from peripheral blood mononuclear cells, obtained in the second trimester of pregnancy. These receptors all stem from a female donor in good health, enrolled as a control in a pregnancy study.

The chain is built from TRBV27 and TRBJ2-2; 7 nucleotides match TRBD2. After removal of 4 bases from V and 5 bases from J, the junction contained 4 bases not matched to a gene. The CDR3 runs to 14 residues. Germline V gene sequence: CDR1 MNHEY, CDR2 SMNVEV (reference sequence). CDR3 sequence (DNA): TGTGCCAGCAGTTATGGGGGGGATACCGGGGAGCTGTTTTTT. It yields the protein CASSYGGDTGELFF.

The gene calls are TRBV5-1 and TRBJ1-3, with D possibly matching TRBD1 (5 bases). From germline, CDR1 is SGHRS and CDR2 YFSETQ. CDR3 length equals 14 residues. Deletions cut 8 bases from V and 0 bases from J, with 12 bases between. CDR3 sequence (DNA): TGCGCCAGAAGGGGTTCCTCCTCTGGAAACACCATATATTTT. Protein product: CARRGSSSGNTIYF.

This clone qualifies as medium-sized. The chain carries TRBV4-1 and TRBJ2-2; TRBD2 is a possible D gene (6 bases). Trimming shortened V by 5 bases and J by 6 bases, and 16 bases separated the two germline ends. The CDR3 consists of 15 residues. Germline loops: CDR1 MGHRA, CDR2 YSYEKL. CDR3 region: CASSESGRDAGELFF. For the CDR3, the DNA is TGCGCCAGCAGCGAAAGCGGGCGGGACGCCGGGGAGCTGTTTTTT.

J is TRBJ2-5 and V is TRBV11-2; 14 bases are shared with TRBD2. CDR3 length: 12 residues. Germline CDR1 and CDR2: SGHAT and FQNNGV. V was clipped by 8 bases and J by 10 bases; unmatched bases: 3. CDR3 bases: TGTGCCAGCGGAGGACTAGCGGGGGGCCAGTACTTC. Its protein is CASGGLAGGQYF.

The V gene is TRBV6-5, the J gene TRBJ2-2; no firm D call. Germline V gene lookup returns CDR1 MNHEY and CDR2 SVGAGI. V was cut by 6 bases and J by 3 bases, with 11 bases left in between. The CDR3 length is 14 residues. CDR3 coding DNA: TGTGCCAGCAGCTCCTCCGAGCACACCGGGGAGCTGTTTTTT. This translates into CASSSSEHTGELFF.

V is TRBV5-6 and J is TRBJ2-7; D is perhaps TRBD1 (6 bases). From germline, CDR1 is SGHDT and CDR2 YYEEEE. CDR3 length: 16 amino acids. V lost 5 bases to trimming and J lost 3 bases, with 21 bases between them. CDR3 sequence (DNA): TGTGCCAGCAGTCCAATGTTCCGGGACACGGACTACGAGCAGTACTTC. This translates into CASSPMFRDTDYEQYF.

V is TRBV27 and J is TRBJ1-5; TRBD1 is a possible D gene (6 bases). V lost 6 bases and J 4 bases, leaving 16 bases between the germline ends. In germline, CDR1 is MNHEY, CDR2 SMNVEV (reference sequence). The CDR3 consists of 15 residues. DNA for the CDR3: TGTGCCAGCAGCCCAGGGGCGGCTGGGAATCAGCCCCAGCATTTT. It codes for CASSPGAAGNQPQHF.

The J gene is TRBJ2-7, the V gene TRBV29-1; D perhaps matches TRBD2 (6 bases). CDR1 is SQVTM and CDR2 is ANQGSEA in the germline V gene. V lost 4 bases, J lost 6 bases, and 16 bases lay in between. The CDR3 is 13 residues long. The CDR3 loop reads CSVGAGNRGEQYF. In nucleotides, the CDR3 is TGCAGCGTTGGGGCGGGGAATAGGGGCGAGCAGTACTTC.

The V call is TRBV19, the J call TRBJ2-1, with TRBD1 identical over 7 bases. CDR3 length: 13 residues. Germline CDR1 LNHDA, CDR2 SQIVND (reference sequence). The trim removed 6 bases at V and 3 bases at J, leaving 2 bases unmatched. As DNA, the CDR3 is TGTGCCAGTAGGCAGGGGGTCTACAATGAGCAGTTCTTC. Residues: CASRQGVYNEQFF.

The gene calls are TRBV6-1 and TRBJ2-2, with 12 bases aligning to TRBD2. CDR1 MNHNS and CDR2 SASEGT come from the germline V gene. This CDR3 is built from 15 residues. V lost 4 bases to trimming and J lost 3 bases; unmatched junction nucleotides: 0. As DNA, the CDR3 is TGTGCCAGCAGTGGGACTAGCGGGGACACCGGGGAGCTGTTTTTT. It specifies CASSGTSGDTGELFF.

V and J are TRBV7-9 and TRBJ1-1, with D hard to call. The CDR3 consists of 12 residues. V lost 4 bases, J lost 7 bases, and 10 bases lay in between. Looked up from germline, CDR1 is SEHNR and CDR2 is FQNEAQ (reference sequence). The CDR3 spells CASSSIVHEAFF. The CDR3 coding sequence is TGTGCCAGCAGCTCGATAGTCCATGAAGCTTTCTTT.

V is TRBV7-6 and J is TRBJ1-1, with 10 nucleotides matching TRBD1. The CDR3 runs to 17 residues. CDR1 is SGHVS and CDR2 is FNYEAQ in the germline V gene. After removal of 0 bases from V and 4 bases from J, the junction contained 8 bases not matched to a gene. CDR3 DNA: TGTGCCAGCAGCTTAGCTGGACAGGGGGTACGCGGCACTGAAGCTTTCTTT. This codes for CASSLAGQGVRGTEAFF.

The chain is built from TRBV5-4 and TRBJ1-1; possible D gene TRBD1, 6 bases. The germline V gene has CDR1 SGHNT and CDR2 YYREEE (reference sequence). The CDR3 extends over 14 amino acids. The ends were cut back, 5 bases at V and 9 bases at J, with 20 bases in the middle. The chain's CDR3 is CASREWTASLQAFF. The CDR3 DNA is TGTGCCAGCAGAGAGTGGACAGCTAGTCTCCAAGCTTTCTTT.

DNA of the CDR3: TGTGCCAGCAGTGGGGGAGCGAACTACGAGCAGTACTTC. It encodes CASSGGANYEQYF. The chain recombines TRBV25-1 with TRBJ2-7; a weak D match, TRBD2 (5 bases). Germline CDR1 MGHDK, CDR2 SYGVNS. Trimming stripped 4 bases from V and 3 bases from J, with 10 bases between. This CDR3 has 13 residues.

The chain couples TRBV25-1 to TRBJ1-3; 9 nucleotides agree with TRBD1. The CDR3 covers 17 residues. Germline lookup yields CDR1 MGHDK and CDR2 SYGVNS. Trimming at V came to 1 base and at J to 0 bases, leaving 4 bases not matched to a gene. CDR3 DNA: TGTGCCAGCAGTGAATGGGGACAGGGAATCTCTGGAAACACCATATATTTT. Its translation: CASSEWGQGISGNTIYF.

The chain uses TRBV15 and TRBJ1-2; TRBD1 might be the D (6 bases). The V and J ends lost 4 bases and 4 bases respectively, with 16 bases between them. The CDR3 loop spans 15 amino acids. Germline V CDR1 and CDR2: LNHNV, YYDKDF (reference sequence). CDR3 region: CATSITTGLGYGYTF. The CDR3 region has the DNA TGTGCCACCAGCATTACAACAGGGTTAGGCTATGGCTACACCTTC.

About this clone: At one end the junction does not follow the germline gene, possibly because of a read error. The rearrangement uses TRBV6-4 and TRBJ1-2; D is possibly TRBD1 (6 bases). Germline V gene sequence: CDR1 MRHNA, CDR2 SNTAGT. This CDR3 comprises 17 residues. The CDR3 sequence is CAGSDSTGEPGRGGYTF. The CDR3 bases are TGTGCCGGCAGTGACTCGACAGGAGAACCCGGGCGCGGCGGCTACACCTTC.

The chain carries TRBV11-1 and TRBJ2-5, with TRBD1 as a possible D gene (7 bases). Trimming took 4 bases from V and 0 from J, leaving 15 bases between them. The length of the CDR3 is 16 residues. Germline V gene data show CDR1 as SGHAT and CDR2 as FQDESV (reference sequence). This CDR3 reads CASSSRGGGYQETQYF. In DNA, the CDR3 is TGTGCCAGCAGCTCCCGTGGAGGGGGCTACCAAGAGACCCAGTACTTC.